The 17 T cell receptor beta chains below come from one sample, sequenced in a study of identical twins. From the 5' RACE reads, TCRdb called clonotypes with MiXCR, one entry per CDR3 protein. Of around 670,000 distinct CDR3 sequences in the sample, around 6.1% are singletons; the top ten hold roughly 1.8%. Sequencing input: naive T cells sorted from blood. The receptor set was obtained from a man younger than 30 in good health.

This clonotype was seen many times. The rearrangement joins TRBV6-1 to TRBJ1-5, with D possibly TRBD1 on 5 matching bases. Germline CDR1 reads MNHNS; CDR2 reads SASEGT. This CDR3 region has 15 residues. V gave up 0 bases and J gave up 6 bases, with 12 bases separating them. CDR3 residues: CASSEAAGQGQPQHF. The CDR3 nucleotides read TGTGCCAGCAGTGAAGCAGCAGGGCAGGGTCAGCCCCAGCATTTT.

J is TRBJ2-1 and V is TRBV28; 8 positions match TRBD2. Germline CDR1 is MDHEN and CDR2 is SYDVKM. The V segment lost 7 bases and the J segment 6 bases; nucleotides outside the gene matches: 5. The CDR3 sequence is 13 residues long. The CDR3 here is CASNSAGGNEQFF. The CDR3 bases are TGTGCCAGCAACAGCGCGGGAGGCAATGAGCAGTTCTTC.

DNA for the CDR3: TGTGCCTGGAGTGTAGGGGGGGCGGAGGAGACCCAGTACTTC. It is translated as CAWSVGGAEETQYF. This chain joins TRBV30 and TRBJ2-5; TRBD2 is a possible D gene (7 bases). There are 14 residues in the CDR3. V shed 0 bases and J shed 5 bases, with 13 bases lying between them. Looked up from germline, CDR1 is GTSNPN and CDR2 is SVGIG (reference sequence).

This clonotype was found many times. The V and J genes are TRBV5-5 and TRBJ1-1, with unresolved D. Germline V CDR1 and CDR2: SGHKS, YYEKEE (reference sequence). The CDR3 extends over 14 amino acids. Deletions cut 3 bases from V and 11 bases from J, with 20 bases between. The CDR3 nucleotides read TGTGCCAGCAGCTGGTTTGTCCGGCCGGACGACGCTTTCTTT. Translated: CASSWFVRPDDAFF. Full variable domain (missing parts from reference TRBV5-5 and TRBJ1-1): DAGVTQSPTHLIKTRGQQVTLRCSPISGHKSVSWYQQVLGQGPQFIFQYYEKEERGRGNFPDRFSARQFPNYSSELNVNALLLGDSALYLCASSWFVRPDDAFFGQGTRLTVV.

This chain links TRBV28 with TRBJ2-4, with 7 bases that match TRBD2. CDR1 is MDHEN and CDR2 is SYDVKM in the germline V gene. This CDR3 region has 15 residues. The V gene end was trimmed by 3 bases and the J gene end by 2 bases; junction bases not matched to a gene: 4. The DNA of the CDR3 is TGTGCCAGCAGTTTTACGGGAGGAACCAAAAACATTCAGTACTTC. Residues: CASSFTGGTKNIQYF. The full variable domain, with the rest looked up from reference TRBV28 and TRBJ2-4, is DVKVTQSSRYLVKRTGEKVFLECVQDMDHENMFWYRQDPGLGLRLIYFSYDVKMKEKGDIPEGYSVSREKKERFSLILESASTNQTSMYLCASSFTGGTKNIQYFGAGTRLSVL.

The chain carries TRBV20-1 and TRBJ2-1; TRBD2 agrees at 12 bases. CDR3 length equals 14 residues. V was clipped by 5 bases and J by 5 bases; unmatched bases: 4. CDR1 is DFQATT and CDR2 is SNEGSKA in the germline V gene (reference sequence). The CDR3 DNA reads as TGCAGTGCTCTTAGGACTAGCGGGAACAATGAGCAGTTCTTC. Its protein product is CSALRTSGNNEQFF.

In this sample, this clonotype turned up a few times. The DNA for the CDR3 is TGTGCCAGCAGCTTCCCAATAGGACAGATGAACACTGAAGCTTTCTTT. This translates into CASSFPIGQMNTEAFF. The rearrangement links TRBV7-9 to TRBJ1-1, with D tentatively TRBD1 (6 bases). CDR1 and CDR2 (germline): SEHNR, FQNEAQ (reference sequence). CDR3 length equals 16 residues. Trimming removed 3 bases from V and 0 bases from J, with 14 bases in between.

This clonotype was picked up a small number of times. The chain links TRBV7-2 to TRBJ2-1, with D maybe TRBD1 (6 bases). Germline lookup yields CDR1 SGHTA and CDR2 FQGNSA. Trimming removed 3 bases from V and 4 bases from J, with 7 bases in between. The CDR3 length is 13 residues. DNA of the CDR3: TGTGCCAGCAGCTTTACAGGGTACAATGAGCAGTTCTTC. Translation gives CASSFTGYNEQFF.

This clonotype was counted between two and nine times. The chain uses TRBV7-2 and TRBJ2-3, with no clear D. Germline loops: CDR1 SGHTA, CDR2 FQGNSA. V gave up 5 bases and J gave up 0 bases, with 18 bases separating them. This CDR3 spans 17 amino acids. CDR3 bases: TGTGCCAGCAGCCCGCGCCCCCTCGCAGTAAGCACAGATACGCAGTATTTT. Protein product: CASSPRPLAVSTDTQYF. The full variable domain, rest sourced from reference TRBV7-2 and TRBJ2-3, is GAGVSQSPSNKVTEKGKDVELRCDPISGHTALYWYRQSLGQGLEFLIYFQGNSAPDKSGLPSDRFSAERTGGSVSTLTIQRTQQEDSAVYLCASSPRPLAVSTDTQYFGPGTRLTVL.

At least ten counts were recorded for this clonotype. This chain uses TRBV5-1 with TRBJ2-4; 7 nucleotides align to TRBD1. V dropped 5 bases and J dropped 5; count of bases not matched to a gene: 7. This CDR3 region has 14 residues. CDR1 SGHRS and CDR2 YFSETQ come from the germline V gene. CDR3 bases: TGCGCCAGCAGTTCAGGACAGGAGCAAAACATTCAGTACTTC. Its protein is CASSSGQEQNIQYF.

This clonotype showed up just a few times. The V gene is TRBV6-1, the J gene TRBJ2-6; 7 bases line up with TRBD2. Unmatched junction bases numbered 7, after V lost 6 bases and J lost 2 bases. The germline V gene has CDR1 MNHNS and CDR2 SASEGT. CDR3 length: 16 amino acids. The CDR3 DNA is TGTGCCAGCAGAGGGACGGGGGGTCCTGGGGCCAACGTCCTGACTTTC. This sequence encodes CASRGTGGPGANVLTF.

Many counts were recorded for this clonotype. The J gene is TRBJ2-1, the V gene TRBV5-1; possibly TRBD1 for D (6 bases). The CDR3 extends over 15 amino acids. Per the germline V gene, CDR1 is SGHRS and CDR2 is YFSETQ. V was trimmed by 3 bases and J by 13 bases, leaving 23 bases between them. The CDR3: CASSSPGQPLSSQFF. The CDR3 DNA is TGCGCCAGCAGCTCTCCGGGACAACCCCTCTCAAGTCAGTTCTTC.

This clonotype came up many times. The chain employs TRBV20-1 and TRBJ2-1; the match to TRBD2 covers 9 bases. The CDR3 spans 15 residues. V lost 3 bases, J lost 6 bases, and 9 bases stayed unmatched. Per germline, CDR1 DFQATT and CDR2 SNEGSKA (reference sequence). In nucleotides, the CDR3 is TGCAGTGCTAGTCCTTCCGGCGGGGGGGCCAATGAGCAGTTCTTC. It specifies CSASPSGGGANEQFF.

This clonotype was observed a few times. The chain combines TRBV27 with TRBJ2-6, with D perhaps being TRBD1 or TRBD2 (6 bases each). Germline V gene lookup returns CDR1 MNHEY and CDR2 SMNVEV (reference sequence). V was pared by 2 bases and J by 5 bases, with 10 bases between. This CDR3 is built from 15 residues. The DNA of the CDR3 is TGTGCCAGCAGTTTAACAGGGAGGAGGGCCAACGTCCTGACTTTC. Translated, it gives CASSLTGRRANVLTF.

This rearrangement joins TRBV7-3 to TRBJ2-1, with 9 bases lining up with TRBD2. The germline CDR1 and CDR2 sequences are SGHTA and FQGTGA. The CDR3 length is 16 residues. After removal of 5 bases from V and 3 bases from J, the junction contained 8 bases not matched to a gene. The CDR3 here is CASSALGGRDYNEQFF. DNA for the CDR3: TGTGCCAGCAGCGCCCTTGGCGGGAGGGACTACAATGAGCAGTTCTTC.

V gene TRBV12-3 or TRBV12-4 combines with J gene TRBJ2-3; 11 bases map to TRBD2. The V and J ends lost 6 bases and 7 bases, in that order; junction bases with no gene match: 15. The CDR3 runs to 17 residues. The DNA of the CDR3 is TGTGCCAGCAGGATACTAGCGGGAGATAAATTTCTGTATACGCAGTATTTT. Protein: CASRILAGDKFLYTQYF.

This clonotype showed up many times. The V and J genes are TRBV6-5 and TRBJ2-1, with 11 bases that match TRBD2. Trimming at V came to 2 bases and at J to 6 bases, leaving 3 bases not matched to a gene. CDR3 length: 15 residues. The germline V gene encodes CDR1 MNHEY and CDR2 SVGAGI. As DNA, the CDR3 is TGTGCCAGCAGTTACGGACTAGCGGGTGTCAATGAGCAGTTCTTC. It yields the protein CASSYGLAGVNEQFF.